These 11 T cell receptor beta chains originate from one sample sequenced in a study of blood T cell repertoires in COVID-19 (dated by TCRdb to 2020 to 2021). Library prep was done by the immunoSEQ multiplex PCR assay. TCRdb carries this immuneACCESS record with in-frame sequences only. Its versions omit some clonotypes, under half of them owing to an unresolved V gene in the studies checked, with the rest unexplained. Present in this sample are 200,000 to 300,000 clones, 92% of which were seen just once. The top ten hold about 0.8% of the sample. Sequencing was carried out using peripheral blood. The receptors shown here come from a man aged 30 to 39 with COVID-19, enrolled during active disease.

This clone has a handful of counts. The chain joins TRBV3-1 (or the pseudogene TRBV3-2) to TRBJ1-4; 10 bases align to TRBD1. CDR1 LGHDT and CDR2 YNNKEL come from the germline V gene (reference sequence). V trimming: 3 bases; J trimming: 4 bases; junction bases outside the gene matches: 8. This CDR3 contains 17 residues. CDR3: CASSHGSGQGFNEKLFF. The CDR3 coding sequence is TGTGCCAGCAGCCATGGGTCGGGACAGGGGTTTAATGAAAAACTGTTTTTT.

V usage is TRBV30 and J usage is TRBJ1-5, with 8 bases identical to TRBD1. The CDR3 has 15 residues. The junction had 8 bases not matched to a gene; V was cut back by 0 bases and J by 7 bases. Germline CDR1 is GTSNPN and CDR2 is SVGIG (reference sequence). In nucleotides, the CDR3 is TGTGCCTGGAGTGTATCGCAGGGGGCATGGCAGCCCCAGCATTTT. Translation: CAWSVSQGAWQPQHF.

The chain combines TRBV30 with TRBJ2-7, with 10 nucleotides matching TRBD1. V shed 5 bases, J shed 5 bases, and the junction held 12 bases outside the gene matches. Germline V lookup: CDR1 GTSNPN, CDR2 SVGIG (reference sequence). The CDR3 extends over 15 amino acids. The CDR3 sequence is CAWGNGQGDFDEQYF. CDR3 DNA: TGTGCCTGGGGGAACGGACAGGGGGATTTCGACGAGCAGTACTTC.

CDR3 in amino acids: CASSWGGQPQHF. CDR3 DNA sequence: TGTGCCAGCAGCTGGGGGGGGCAGCCCCAGCATTTT. This chain connects TRBV7-9 to TRBJ1-5; a possible D gene is TRBD1 (5 bases). Germline V gene sequence: CDR1 SEHNR, CDR2 FQNEAQ (reference sequence). The CDR3 sequence is 12 residues long. V dropped 4 bases and J dropped 7 bases, with 8 bases sitting between them.

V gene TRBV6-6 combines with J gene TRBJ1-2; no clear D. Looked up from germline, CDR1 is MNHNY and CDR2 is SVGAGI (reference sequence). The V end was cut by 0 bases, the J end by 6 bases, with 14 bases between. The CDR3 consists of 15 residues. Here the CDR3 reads CASSYSSNGGHGYTF. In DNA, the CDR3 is TGTGCCAGCAGTTACTCGAGTAACGGTGGGCATGGCTACACCTTC.

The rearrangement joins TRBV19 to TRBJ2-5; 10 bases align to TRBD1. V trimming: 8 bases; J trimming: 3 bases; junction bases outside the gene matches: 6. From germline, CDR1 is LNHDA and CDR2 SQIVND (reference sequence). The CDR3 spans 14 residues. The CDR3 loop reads CASAFGTGEETQYF. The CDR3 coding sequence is TGTGCCAGTGCGTTCGGGACAGGGGAAGAGACCCAGTACTTC.

The CDR3 DNA is TGCAGCGTTTTCTGGACAGAAACTTACGAGCAGTACTTC. Translating gives CSVFWTETYEQYF. This chain connects TRBV29-1 to TRBJ2-7; a possible D gene is TRBD1 (6 bases). V lost 5 bases and J lost 4, with 15 bases in between. The CDR3 is made up of 13 amino acids. Germline CDR1 is SQVTM and CDR2 is ANQGSEA.

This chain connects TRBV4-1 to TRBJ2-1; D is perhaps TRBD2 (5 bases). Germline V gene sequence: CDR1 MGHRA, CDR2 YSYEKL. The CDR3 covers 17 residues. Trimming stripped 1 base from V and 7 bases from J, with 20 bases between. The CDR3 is CASSQVGRRAGGNEQFF. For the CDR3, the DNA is TGCGCCAGCAGCCAAGTAGGTCGGCGGGCAGGCGGGAATGAGCAGTTCTTC.

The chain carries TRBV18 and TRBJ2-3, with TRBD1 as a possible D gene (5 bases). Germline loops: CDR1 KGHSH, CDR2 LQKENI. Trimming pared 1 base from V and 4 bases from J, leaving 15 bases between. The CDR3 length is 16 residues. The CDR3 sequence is CASSPQSLWGPDTQYF. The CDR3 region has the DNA TGTGCCAGCTCACCACAGTCGCTTTGGGGCCCAGATACGCAGTATTTT.

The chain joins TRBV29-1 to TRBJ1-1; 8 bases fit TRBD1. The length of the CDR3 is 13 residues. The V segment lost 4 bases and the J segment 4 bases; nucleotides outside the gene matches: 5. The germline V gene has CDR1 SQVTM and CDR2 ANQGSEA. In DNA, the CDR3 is TGCAGCGTTGTTCACAGGGGGTTCACTGAAGCTTTCTTT. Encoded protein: CSVVHRGFTEAFF.

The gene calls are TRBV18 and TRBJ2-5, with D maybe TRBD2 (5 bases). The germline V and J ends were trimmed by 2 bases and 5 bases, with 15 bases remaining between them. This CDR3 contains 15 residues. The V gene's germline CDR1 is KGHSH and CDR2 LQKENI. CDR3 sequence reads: CASSPRGNLRETQYF. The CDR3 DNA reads TGTGCCAGCTCACCAAGAGGGAACCTCCGGGAGACCCAGTACTTC.